These 25 T cell receptor beta chains were all obtained from the same sample, sequenced in a study of OX40 agonist ivuxolimab in advanced cancers. Libraries were prepared by immunoSEQ multiplex PCR; TCRdb keeps only in-frame clonotypes and omits some of them. The sample lists about 79,000 clones, roughly 88% occurring once. The sample was CD4+ or CD8+ T cells sorted from blood, taken in a trial of the OX40 agonist ivuxolimab. These receptors originate from an adult with an advanced solid tumor such as melanoma, head and neck, liver or kidney cancer.

The J gene is TRBJ2-1, the V gene TRBV7-2; no reliable D call. This CDR3 spans 13 amino acids. Germline CDR1 SGHTA, CDR2 FQGNSA. Trimming stripped 4 bases from V and 3 bases from J, with 7 bases between. The CDR3 is CASSSNYYNEQFF. The CDR3 DNA sequence: TGTGCCAGCAGCTCCAACTACTACAATGAGCAGTTCTTC.

V and J are TRBV5-5 and TRBJ1-2, with 9 bases fitting TRBD1. Germline assignment: CDR1 SGHKS and CDR2 YYEKEE (reference sequence). Trimming took 0 bases from V and 8 from J; bases not matched to a gene: 2. The CDR3 runs 13 residues. CDR3 nucleotide sequence: TGTGCCAGCAGCTTGGGGACAGGGGAAGGCTACACCTTC. Amino acid sequence: CASSLGTGEGYTF.

The chain recombines TRBV13 with TRBJ2-7; D possibly corresponds to TRBD2 (6 bases). This CDR3 comprises 14 residues. The germline V gene has CDR1 PRHDT and CDR2 FYEKMQ (reference sequence). Deletions cut 5 bases from V and 0 bases from J, with 11 bases between. Written as DNA, the CDR3 is TGTGCCAGCAGCCCGGGACTGGGCTCCTACGAGCAGTACTTC. Protein: CASSPGLGSYEQYF.

This chain joins TRBV6-5 and TRBJ2-5, with TRBD2 matching over 7 bases. The CDR3 sequence is 15 residues long. Germline assignment: CDR1 MNHEY and CDR2 SVGAGI. V lost 7 bases and J lost 2; bases outside the gene matches: 10. CDR3 protein: CASNHRTAGQETQYF. CDR3 DNA: TGTGCCAGCAACCATAGAACAGCGGGGCAAGAGACCCAGTACTTC.

Only a few counts were recorded for this clone. V gene TRBV7-9 combines with J gene TRBJ2-3; perhaps TRBD1 as D (6 bases). V dropped 4 bases and J dropped 4 bases, with 18 bases sitting between them. This CDR3 region has 16 residues. Germline assignment: CDR1 SEHNR and CDR2 FQNEAQ (reference sequence). CDR3 region: CASSSSRTARPDTQYF. In DNA form, the CDR3 reads TGTGCCAGCAGCTCCTCTCGGACAGCCCGCCCAGATACGCAGTATTTT.

The J gene is TRBJ2-1, the V gene TRBV7-6; D is possibly TRBD2 (5 bases). The CDR3 has 14 residues. The V and J ends lost 7 bases and 10 bases respectively, with 20 bases between them. Germline CDR1 reads SGHVS; CDR2 reads FNYEAQ. CDR3 sequence reads: CASTSGPETGEQFF. CDR3 in DNA: TGTGCCAGCACCTCTGGTCCCGAAACGGGAGAGCAGTTCTTC.

This chain connects TRBV28 to TRBJ1-5, with D hard to call. Germline-derived CDR1 and CDR2 are MDHEN and SYDVKM. Trimming took off 4 bases at V and 5 bases at J, with 9 bases between the two ends. The CDR3 sequence is 13 residues long. The CDR3 here is CASSYGSYQPQHF. The CDR3 nucleotides read TGTGCCAGCAGTTACGGCAGTTATCAGCCCCAGCATTTT. Variable domain in full (rest from reference TRBV28 and TRBJ1-5): DVKVTQSSRYLVKRTGEKVFLECVQDMDHENMFWYRQDPGLGLRLIYFSYDVKMKEKGDIPEGYSVSREKKERFSLILESASTNQTSMYLCASSYGSYQPQHFGDGTRLSIL.

The chain is built from TRBV28 and TRBJ1-1; D gene unclear. CDR3 size: 15 residues. Germline lookup yields CDR1 MDHEN and CDR2 SYDVKM. The V and J ends lost 7 bases and 3 bases respectively, with 18 bases between them. The CDR3 region is CASKGATAADTEAFF. CDR3 coding DNA: TGTGCCAGCAAGGGTGCTACGGCCGCGGACACTGAAGCTTTCTTT.

This chain links TRBV28 with TRBJ2-6, with D perhaps TRBD1 (6 bases). The germline V gene has CDR1 MDHEN and CDR2 SYDVKM. CDR3 size: 16 residues. Trimming took off 6 bases at V and 1 base at J, with 13 bases between the two ends. The CDR3 DNA follows: TGTGCCAGCAGACAGGGATCCCAATCTGGGGCCAACGTCCTGACTTTC. It encodes CASRQGSQSGANVLTF.

The CDR3 sequence is CAISELERPSSGANVLTF. CDR3 nucleotides: TGTGCCATCAGTGAGTTGGAAAGGCCCAGCTCTGGGGCCAACGTCCTGACTTTC. The chain is built from TRBV10-3 and TRBJ2-6; unclear D gene. The CDR3 consists of 18 residues. Per the germline V gene, CDR1 is ENHRY and CDR2 is SYGVKD. The germline V and J ends were trimmed by 1 base and 0 bases, with 13 bases remaining between them.

J is TRBJ2-2 and V is TRBV28, with no clear D. The CDR3 is 15 residues long. V dropped 8 bases and J dropped 1 base, with 14 bases sitting between them. CDR1 MDHEN and CDR2 SYDVKM come from the germline V gene. Here the CDR3 DNA reads TGTGCCAGCTCTCAGAGTTGGGGGAACACCGGGGAGCTGTTTTTT. Translating it yields CASSQSWGNTGELFF.

This chain joins TRBV6-1 and TRBJ1-3; no clear D gene. With 7 bases removed from V and 1 base from J, the gap between germline ends came to 11 bases. Germline CDR1 and CDR2: MNHNS and SASEGT. The CDR3 has 14 residues. The CDR3 spells CASNPSVSGNTIYF. CDR3 coding DNA: TGTGCCAGCAACCCATCCGTGTCTGGAAACACCATATATTTT.

The V call is TRBV19, the J call TRBJ2-7; D call uncertain. The germline V gene has CDR1 LNHDA and CDR2 SQIVND (reference sequence). The V gene lost 7 bases and the J gene lost 0 bases, with 10 bases spanning the gap. The CDR3 has 13 amino acids. The DNA of the CDR3 is TGTGCCAGTAACGGGCAGAACTCCTACGAGCAGTACTTC. It yields the protein CASNGQNSYEQYF. The whole variable domain, filled in from reference TRBV19 and TRBJ2-7, reads DGGITQSPKYLFRKEGQNVTLSCEQNLNHDAMYWYRQDPGQGLRLIYYSQIVNDFQKGDIAEGYSVSREKKESFPLTVTSAQKNPTAFYLCASNGQNSYEQYFGPGTRLTVT.

V and J are TRBV5-4 and TRBJ1-1, with a tentative D call TRBD1 (5 bases). The V end lost 0 bases, the J end lost 11 bases, and 11 bases lay between the germline ends. The CDR3 is made up of 12 amino acids. Per germline, CDR1 SGHNT and CDR2 YYREEE (reference sequence). CDR3 region: CASSLGMGVAFF. CDR3 nucleotides: TGTGCCAGCAGCTTGGGGATGGGGGTGGCTTTCTTT.

The chain uses TRBV9 and TRBJ2-3, with TRBD2 identical over 8 bases. Germline CDR1 reads SGDLS; CDR2 reads YYNGEE. Unmatched junction bases numbered 17, after V lost 4 bases and J lost 4 bases. This CDR3 contains 18 residues. The CDR3 DNA reads as TGTGCCAGCAGCACTCCTTCACTAGCGGCCGGATCTTCAGATACGCAGTATTTT. Its translation: CASSTPSLAAGSSDTQYF.

The rearrangement uses TRBV2 and TRBJ2-2; the D call may be TRBD1 or TRBD2 (5 bases each). V lost 4 bases and J lost 7, with 10 bases in between. Per the germline V gene, CDR1 is SNHLY and CDR2 is FYNNEI. There are 13 residues in the CDR3. The CDR3 DNA is TGTGCCAGCAGTGCGGGGCCTGACGGGGAGCTGTTTTTT. It is translated as CASSAGPDGELFF. The variable domain in full, with the rest retrieved from reference TRBV2 and TRBJ2-2, is EPEVTQTPSHQVTQMGQEVILRCVPISNHLYFYWYRQILGQKVEFLVSFYNNEISEKSEIFDDQFSVERPDGSNFTLKIRSTKLEDSAMYFCASSAGPDGELFFGEGSRLTVL.

V and J are TRBV7-9 and TRBJ2-5; unclear D gene. The CDR3 runs to 15 residues. V dropped 0 bases and J dropped 2 bases, with 10 bases sitting between them. Germline loops: CDR1 SEHNR, CDR2 FQNEAQ (reference sequence). The CDR3 protein is CASSLADGPQETQYF. As DNA, the CDR3 is TGTGCCAGCAGCTTAGCGGATGGACCTCAAGAGACCCAGTACTTC.

This clone was picked up one time. The chain employs TRBV6-6 and TRBJ2-2; D is possibly TRBD1 (5 bases). Per germline, CDR1 MNHNY and CDR2 SVGAGI (reference sequence). This CDR3 region has 12 residues. The CDR3 DNA is TGTGTCGCCGGCAGGGCCACCGGGGAGCTGTTTTTT. The encoded protein is CVAGRATGELFF.

The table lists this clone with a count of one. V is TRBV6-6 and J is TRBJ2-1, with D perhaps matching TRBD2 (5 bases). Germline lookup yields CDR1 MNHNY and CDR2 SVGAGI (reference sequence). CDR3 size: 14 residues. Trimming took off 8 bases at V and 0 bases at J, with 11 bases between the two ends. The chain's CDR3 is CASLPGSSYNEQFF. The CDR3 DNA reads as TGTGCCAGCCTGCCGGGGAGCTCCTACAATGAGCAGTTCTTC.

In its sample, this clone was seen a few times. This sequence joins TRBV11-2 and TRBJ2-7; D is perhaps TRBD1 or TRBD2 (6 bases each). The V gene lost 5 bases and the J gene lost 7 bases, with 21 bases spanning the gap. Germline V gene lookup returns CDR1 SGHAT and CDR2 FQNNGV. This CDR3 contains 15 residues. The CDR3 here is CASSARSLGGREQYF. In nucleotides, the CDR3 is TGTGCCAGCAGCGCCCGATCCCTAGGGGGGAGGGAGCAGTACTTC.

This clone was seen a handful of times. The chain links TRBV19 to TRBJ2-2; 8 nucleotides align to TRBD2. The CDR3 spans 17 residues. Germline trimming cut 6 bases from V and 0 bases from J; bases unmatched to any gene: 9. Per the germline V gene, CDR1 is LNHDA and CDR2 is SQIVND (reference sequence). CDR3 DNA: TGTGCCAGTAGCGCGACTAGCGCAGACCCGAACACCGGGGAGCTGTTTTTT. Residues: CASSATSADPNTGELFF.

The rearrangement joins TRBV27 to TRBJ2-7, with 9 bases fitting TRBD2. The trim removed 6 bases at V and 3 bases at J, leaving 15 bases unmatched. CDR1 and CDR2 from the germline V gene are MNHEY and SMNVEV (reference sequence). This CDR3 is built from 17 residues. CDR3 amino acids: CASSDLAGEAPYYEQYF. CDR3 in DNA: TGTGCCAGCAGCGATTTAGCGGGAGAGGCTCCCTACTACGAGCAGTACTTC.

The chain links TRBV4-2 to TRBJ1-3, with 8 positions matching TRBD1. The CDR3 loop spans 17 amino acids. V shed 0 bases, J shed 0 bases, and the junction held 4 bases outside the gene matches. The germline CDR1 and CDR2 sequences are LGHNA and YNFKEQ. The CDR3 DNA reads as TGTGCCAGCAGCCAAGAGGGGACAGGCCGCTCTGGAAACACCATATATTTT. This gives the protein CASSQEGTGRSGNTIYF.

This chain joins TRBV6-5 and TRBJ2-3; no clear D. There are 16 residues in the CDR3. CDR1 is MNHEY and CDR2 is SVGAGI in the germline V gene. Trimming cost V 0 bases and J 0 bases, with 10 bases left between them. In DNA form, the CDR3 reads TGTGCCAGCAGTTACTCGTGGATTACTAGCACAGATACGCAGTATTTT. Translated, it gives CASSYSWITSTDTQYF.

In DNA form, the CDR3 reads TGTGCCAGCAGCTGGGGTACTGGAGGGGGCTATGGCTACACCTTC. Amino acids: CASSWGTGGGYGYTF. The genes are TRBV5-5 and TRBJ1-2; possibly TRBD1 for D (6 bases). This CDR3 is 15 amino acids long. Trimming stripped 3 bases from V and 4 bases from J, with 16 bases between. Looked up from germline, CDR1 is SGHKS and CDR2 is YYEKEE (reference sequence).